Each of the 6 T cell receptor beta chains below was sequenced from the same sample in a study of shared clonotypes between healthy human individuals. This table comes from immunoSEQ multiplex PCR, and its TCRdb copy is limited to in-frame clones, with some not included. The table lists some 450,000 clones, about 74% of them singletons. Sequencing was done on a sample of PBMCs. These receptor sequences come from a middle-aged woman in good health. Some clones in this sample may be carry-over from other donors' samples.

This clone was detected only a few times. V is TRBV30 and J is TRBJ1-2; 8 bases agree with TRBD1. CDR1 GTSNPN and CDR2 SVGIG come from the germline V gene (reference sequence). V lost 4 bases, J lost 6 bases, and 13 bases stayed unmatched. The CDR3 is 15 residues long. The CDR3 protein is CAWIRDRSLGDGYTF. CDR3 nucleotides: TGTGCCTGGATCCGGGACAGGAGTCTAGGCGATGGCTACACCTTC.

Regarding this clone: This may stem from a read error, because a much larger clone lies one nucleotide away. This chain uses TRBV29-1 with TRBJ1-1; 7 bases align to TRBD1. V lost 3 bases to trimming and J lost 1 base; unmatched junction nucleotides: 2. Germline V gene sequence: CDR1 SQVTM, CDR2 ANQGSEA. This CDR3 is 13 amino acids long. The CDR3 sequence: CSVEDRSNTEAFF. CDR3 in DNA: TGCAGCGTTGAGGACAGGTCGAACACTGAAGCTTTCTTT.

Points on this clone: The same CDR3 is also encoded by other DNA sequences in this sample. The chain employs TRBV13 and TRBJ2-1; D not certain. Trimming cost V 5 bases and J 1 base, with 9 bases left between them. From germline, CDR1 is PRHDT and CDR2 FYEKMQ (reference sequence). This CDR3 region has 14 residues. CDR3 in amino acids: CASSRLGSYNEQFF. CDR3 nucleotides: TGTGCCAGCAGCCGCCTGGGTTCCTACAATGAGCAGTTCTTC. Combining the CDR3 with reference TRBV13 and TRBJ2-1 gives the whole variable domain AAGVIQSPRHLIKEKRETATLKCYPIPRHDTVYWYQQGPGQDPQFLISFYEKMQSDKGSIPDRFSAQQFSDYHSELNMSSLELGDSALYFCASSRLGSYNEQFFGPGTRLTVL.

The chain has TRBV6-1 and TRBJ2-3; D is unresolved. V was clipped by 7 bases and J by 0 bases, with 8 bases between them. The germline CDR1 and CDR2 sequences are MNHNS and SASEGT. This CDR3 contains 13 residues. CDR3 in DNA: TGTGCCAGCAAGAGAGGCAGCACAGATACGCAGTATTTT. This gives the protein CASKRGSTDTQYF.

This rearrangement joins TRBV15 to TRBJ1-4, with D possibly TRBD1 on 6 matching bases. Germline V CDR1 and CDR2: LNHNV, YYDKDF (reference sequence). The ends were cut back, 8 bases at V and 2 bases at J, with 18 bases in the middle. The CDR3 has 16 residues. The CDR3 spells CATRTGRMRTNEKLFF. The CDR3 DNA follows: TGTGCCACCCGTACAGGGAGGATGAGGACTAATGAAAAACTGTTTTTT.

This chain connects TRBV18 to TRBJ2-7, with a weak D call TRBD1 (6 bases). The CDR3 spans 14 residues. Germline CDR1 and CDR2: KGHSH and LQKENI. V lost 2 bases and J 5 bases, leaving 13 bases between the germline ends. For the CDR3, the DNA is TGTGCCAGCTCACCAGCTAACAACAGGGACGAGCAGTACTTC. It is translated as CASSPANNRDEQYF.